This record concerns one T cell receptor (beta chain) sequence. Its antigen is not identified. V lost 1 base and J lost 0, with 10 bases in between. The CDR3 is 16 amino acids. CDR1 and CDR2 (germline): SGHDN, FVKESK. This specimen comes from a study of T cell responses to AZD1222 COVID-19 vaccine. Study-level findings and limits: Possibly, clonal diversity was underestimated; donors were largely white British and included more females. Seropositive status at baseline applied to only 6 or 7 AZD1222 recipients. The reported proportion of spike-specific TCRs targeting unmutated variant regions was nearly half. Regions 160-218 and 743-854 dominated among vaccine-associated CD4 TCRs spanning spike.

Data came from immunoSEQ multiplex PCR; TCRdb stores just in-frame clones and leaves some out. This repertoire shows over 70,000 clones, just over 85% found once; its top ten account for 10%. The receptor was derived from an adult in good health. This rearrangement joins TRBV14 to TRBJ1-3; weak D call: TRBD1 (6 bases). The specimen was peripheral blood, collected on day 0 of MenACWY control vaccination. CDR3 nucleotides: TGTGCCAGCAGCCAAGGGGGGGCCAGCTCTGGAAACACCATATATTTT. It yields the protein CASSQGGASSGNTIYF.